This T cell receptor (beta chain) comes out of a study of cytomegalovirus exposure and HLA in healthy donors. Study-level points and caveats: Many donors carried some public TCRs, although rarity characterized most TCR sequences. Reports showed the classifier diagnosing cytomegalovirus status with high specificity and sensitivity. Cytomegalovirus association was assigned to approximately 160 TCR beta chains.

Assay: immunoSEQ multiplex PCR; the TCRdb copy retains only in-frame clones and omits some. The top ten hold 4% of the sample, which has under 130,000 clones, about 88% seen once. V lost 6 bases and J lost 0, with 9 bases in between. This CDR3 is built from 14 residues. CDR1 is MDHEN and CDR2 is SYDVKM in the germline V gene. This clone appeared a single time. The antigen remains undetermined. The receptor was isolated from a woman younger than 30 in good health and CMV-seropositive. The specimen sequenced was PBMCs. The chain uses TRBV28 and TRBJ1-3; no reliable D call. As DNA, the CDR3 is TGTGCCAGCAGGACGACTGCCTCTGGAAACACCATATATTTT. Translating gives CASRTTASGNTIYF.